The sequence of this T cell receptor beta chain was determined in a study of cytomegalovirus exposure and HLA in healthy donors (dated by TCRdb to 2016 to 2017). Some background on the complete study: According to an earlier analysis of 450 to 650 of the donors, some 180 million T cells yielded some 110 million unique TCR beta sequences and around 280 Gb of sequence data. Roughly 300 gigabases of sequencing data and approximately 93 million unique TCR sequences were included in an early release covering roughly 600 HLA-typed donors. The genetic ancestry cluster associated with self-reported Caucasian donors included 81% of the roughly 380 genotyped donors. The study was designed to test whether signatures of past pathogen exposure could be identified by cataloging public T cell receptors. The study used immunosequencing to profile the T cell repertoires of 666 subjects and linked those repertoires to cytomegalovirus serostatus. Besides the first cohort of about 730 subjects, a separate validation cohort made up of some 110 different subjects was used. To predict cytomegalovirus infection status, the study combined high-throughput TCR immunosequencing, statistical association of individual TCRs with disease status, and machine learning. A later analysis re-analyzed previously published TCR beta repertoires from about 730 donors and added high-resolution HLA genotyping to study TCR occurrence patterns. Rather than drawing on any new phenotypic data, the later analysis identified candidate immune exposures from TCR beta sequences and the way those sequences occurred across donors. In an earlier analysis of more than 550 of the donors, high-throughput TCR beta sequencing was used to judge whether each TCR beta V gene segment behaved as functional or pseudogenic. Donor age, sex, ethnicity and CMV serostatus were compiled together with the repertoire data. In a later genetic analysis, genome-wide SNP genotypes for about 65% of the 666 donors were used, and that subset was treated as a discovery cohort. All discovery cohort repertoires had been generated using a single sequencing platform. Class I and class II HLA loci were covered by the typing at four-digit resolution. The number of typed donors differed by locus: about 620-640 for A, B, C, DRB1 and DQB1; 500 to 550 for DQA1; approximately 600 for DPA1; and roughly 490 for DPB1. Because of strong linkage in the cohort, roughly five DR-DQ haplotypes were treated as single units for association and clustering. Among around 400 genotyped donors of the cohort, an average of approximately 240,000 unique TCR beta nucleotide sequences was sequenced per donor, of which about 18% were non-productive.

General findings and caveats noted by the study authors: Broadly in line with IMGT annotations, most TCR beta V segments showed up in productive rearrangements about 90% or about 30% of the time in an earlier analysis of roughly 590 of the donors. In a later analysis, several top co-occurrence clusters were reported to appear linked to parvovirus B19, influenza, CMV and Epstein-Barr virus. Presence/absence analyses assumed roughly uniform sequencing depth across donors, an assumption that may not hold. HLA typing was unavailable for some donors at each locus, so association tests used only the typed subset. When HLA alleles, especially DR and DQ, strongly co-occurred, TCR associations were difficult to assign to individual alleles. Compared with the roughly 700-donor mean, donors in an Asian-associated ancestry cluster had fewer N-insertions in productive TCRs, according to a later genetic analysis. The cohort was sequenced for TCR beta chains only, and without alpha or paired-chain data the features that could be detected were limited. In a later analysis, the rate of TCR association differed among HLA loci, with DRB1 alleles having the most associated TCRs and HLA-C alleles having the fewest. In vitro tests confirmed that a few of the cytomegalovirus-associated TCR beta chains recognize cytomegalovirus antigens. CMV serostatus was the only immune exposure information available for the cohort. A later genetic analysis associated a missense DCLRE1C variant with V-gene and J-gene trimming of TCR beta chains, and an independent cohort replicated the association. Most TCR sequences were observed very rarely across donors, whereas some public TCRs were present in many individuals. In a later analysis, over 15,000 TCR beta sequences were associated with specific HLA alleles at a false discovery rate of 0.05. It was suggested by the authors that the approach could potentially be generalized to other disease states and immunological phenotypes. In both the original and validation cohorts, the classifier was reported to diagnose cytomegalovirus status with high specificity and sensitivity. Some 16 rarely observed V segments, including chromosome 9 orphons, were excluded from the earlier analysis of about 500 of the donors because counts were too low. A further reported finding was that TCR beta sequences accurately predicted the HLA-A and HLA-B alleles for most subjects in the first cohort. Most CMV-associated TCR beta chains appeared to be HLA-restricted in a later analysis, and the HLA associations seemed to be driven largely by CMV exposure. A cluster of highly shared sequence variants was judged likely to be a technical artifact of the sequencing pipeline. Compared with equally common non-associated chains, HLA-associated TCR beta chains in a later analysis were more clonally expanded and had lower generation probabilities. Linkage disequilibrium might explain the correlated functional status among segregating V segments, but an unknown experimental factor could not be excluded. The study listed 150 to 200 TCR beta chains as associated with cytomegalovirus.

Libraries came from the immunoSEQ multiplex PCR assay. For the multiplex PCR, a mixture combining 60 forward primers for TCR Vbeta segments and 13 reverse primers for TCR Jbeta segments was used. The CDR3 region of rearranged TCR beta genes was amplified from genomic DNA by a multiplex PCR assay. On the Illumina HiSeq System, the amplified TCR beta libraries were sequenced as 87-base-pair reads. As for the authors' bioinformatics: A later analysis counted tens of millions of unique TCR beta chains across the 666 repertoires, and around 9.9 million of these chains were shared by at least two donors. Raw reads were error-corrected and collapsed into unique sequences with a nearest-neighbor algorithm that merged closely related sequences to remove PCR and sequencing errors. Alignment of CDR3 sequences to IMGT reference sequences was used to assign V, D and J gene segments. For a sequence to be retained, at least a six-nucleotide match to both a V gene segment and a J gene segment was required. A rearrangement was called productive if the CDR3 had no stop codons and remained in frame with V and J, and every other rearrangement was called non-productive. Following IMGT convention, CDR3 was defined as the stretch from the second conserved V-encoded cysteine to the conserved J-encoded phenylalanine. Sequences without an unambiguous match to a single V gene segment were excluded from the earlier analysis of approximately 600 of the donors. An earlier analysis of several hundred of the donors called V segments functional above 56.7% productive rearrangements and segregating when the between-donor standard deviation exceeded 5%. A statistical classification framework was developed to diagnose cytomegalovirus status using the catalog of TCR beta chain sequences. In a later analysis, V and J genes were assigned by comparing TCR nucleotide sequences against IMGT/GENE-DB human TR gene sequences. The TCRdist pipeline was used in a later analysis to assign CDR3 sequences and most-parsimonious VDJ recombination scenarios. In a later analysis, each TCR beta chain was defined by its CDR3 amino acid sequence together with its V-gene family, and reads lacking a unique V-gene family were excluded. In a later analysis, around 600 highly shared, low-generation-probability nucleotide sequences were removed to address suspected cross-contamination and a sequencing artifact. For each public chain, a later analysis derived a clonal expansion index from normalized ranks of inferred template counts within each repertoire. In a later analysis, generation probabilities were computed using a VDJ recombination model fitted to out-of-frame rearrangements, and the results were checked against IGoR. In a later analysis, hypergeometric tests were used to score TCR-TCR, TCR-HLA and TCR-CMV co-occurrence, with a repertoire-size bias correction applied to TCR pairs. False discovery rates were estimated in a later analysis by permuting HLA or CMV assignments 20 times. A later analysis grouped co-occurring TCRs with DBSCAN, adding TCRdist sequence similarity when clustering within HLA-allele-positive subsets. Repertoires with fewer than 30,000 or more than 120,000 public chains were left out of co-occurrence clustering, as were a handful of repertoires with anomalous nucleotide sharing. TCRdb mirrors the immuneACCESS table, restricted to in-frame sequences. Some clones are absent from its copies; in checked studies, under half trace to an unresolved V gene, and the reason for the others is unknown. V, J and clone size are taken as reported in that table, and D and trimming were inferred from the DNA itself. This sample lists about 170,000 clones; around 85% were detected once. Together, the top ten hold 1% of the sample.

A remark on this clone: Its recognized antigen is unknown. The sample holds no much larger clone one base away, and base qualities are not on file.

The cohort comprised some 730 healthy bone marrow donors. At the time of sampling, every cohort member was nominally healthy, though immune exposures that went unrecorded were likely present. The donor tested CMV seronegative and was one of the 352 seronegative cohort members. Each donor provided a peripheral blood sample, and peripheral blood mononuclear cells were used for TCR beta sequencing. Genomic DNA was extracted from the blood cell samples with the Qiagen DNeasy Blood Extraction Kit. The sequenced sample was PBMCs. The TCR comes from a boy aged 2 to 9 in good health and CMV-seronegative.

The encoded CDR3 is CASGQNSYEQYF. The nucleotide sequence reads as follows: TGCGCCAGCGGACAGAACTCCTACGAGCAGTACTTC. The receptor chain draws on TRBV10-2 and TRBJ2-7, with a weak D call of TRBD1 (6 bases match). CDR1 and CDR2 were assigned from the germline V gene as WSHSY and SAAADI. A distance of 8 bases separates the germline ends of V and J, which lose 8 bases and 0 bases respectively. From its cysteine to its phenylalanine, the CDR3 spans 12 amino acids. The entry retains the CDR3 DNA only, 36 bases that are in frame from base 1.